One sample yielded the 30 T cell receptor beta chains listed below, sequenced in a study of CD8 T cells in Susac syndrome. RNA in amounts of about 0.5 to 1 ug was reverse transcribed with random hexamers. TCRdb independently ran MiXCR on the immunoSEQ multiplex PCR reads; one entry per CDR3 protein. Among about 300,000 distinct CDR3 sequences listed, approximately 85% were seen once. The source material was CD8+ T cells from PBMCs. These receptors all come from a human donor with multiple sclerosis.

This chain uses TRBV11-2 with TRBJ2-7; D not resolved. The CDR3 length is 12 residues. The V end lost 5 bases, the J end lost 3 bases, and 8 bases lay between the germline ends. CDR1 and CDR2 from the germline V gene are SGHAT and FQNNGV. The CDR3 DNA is TGTGCCAGCAGCCGAAACAGCTACGAGCAGTACTTC. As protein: CASSRNSYEQYF.

In nucleotides, the CDR3 is TGTGCCAGCAGTTTAGACAGGAGGCCGTACAATGAGCAGTTCTTC. It is translated as CASSLDRRPYNEQFF. The chain joins TRBV28 to TRBJ2-1; TRBD1 might be the D (6 bases). Deletions cut 2 bases from V and 4 bases from J, with 12 bases between. The CDR3 has 15 residues. Germline CDR1 reads MDHEN; CDR2 reads SYDVKM.

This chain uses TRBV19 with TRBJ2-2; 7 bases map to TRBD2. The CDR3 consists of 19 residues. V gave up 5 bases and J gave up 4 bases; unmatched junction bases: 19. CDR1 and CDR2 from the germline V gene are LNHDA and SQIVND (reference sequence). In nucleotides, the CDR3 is TGTGCCAGTAGTGTACCAGGCGCGGGAGACGCCCTGATCACCGGGGAGCTGTTTTTT. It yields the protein CASSVPGAGDALITGELFF.

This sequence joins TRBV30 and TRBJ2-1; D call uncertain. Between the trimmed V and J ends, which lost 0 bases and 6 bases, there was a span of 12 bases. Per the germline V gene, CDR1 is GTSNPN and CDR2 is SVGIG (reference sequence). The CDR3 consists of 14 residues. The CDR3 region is CAWSVESGINEQFF. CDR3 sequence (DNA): TGTGCCTGGAGTGTGGAGAGTGGTATCAATGAGCAGTTCTTC.

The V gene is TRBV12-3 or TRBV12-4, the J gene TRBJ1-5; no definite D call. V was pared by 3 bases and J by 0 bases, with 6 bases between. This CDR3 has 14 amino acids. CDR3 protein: CASSLEGSNQPQHF. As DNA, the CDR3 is TGTGCCAGCAGTTTGGAGGGTAGCAATCAGCCCCAGCATTTT.

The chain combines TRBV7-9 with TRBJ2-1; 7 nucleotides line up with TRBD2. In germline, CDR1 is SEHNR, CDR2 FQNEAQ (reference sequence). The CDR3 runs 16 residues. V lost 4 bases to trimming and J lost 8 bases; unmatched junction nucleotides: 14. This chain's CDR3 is CASSYGGRAYSYEQFF. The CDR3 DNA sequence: TGTGCCAGCAGCTACGGAGGGAGGGCCTATTCCTATGAGCAGTTCTTC.

Here the CDR3 DNA reads TGTGCCAGCAGCAAAGCGGGTCTAAACAGGGGGCGGGATACCGGGGAGCTGTTTTTT. Translation: CASSKAGLNRGRDTGELFF. The genes are TRBV21-1 and TRBJ2-2; the table's D call, TRBD1, has no DNA check behind it. TRBV21-1 is an annotated pseudogene. The CDR3 contains 19 residues.

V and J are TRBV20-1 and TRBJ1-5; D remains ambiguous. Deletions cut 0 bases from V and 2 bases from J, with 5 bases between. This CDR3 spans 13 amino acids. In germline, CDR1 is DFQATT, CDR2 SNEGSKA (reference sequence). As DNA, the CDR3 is TGCAGTGCTAGAGAACTTGGCAATCAGCCCCAGCATTTT. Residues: CSARELGNQPQHF.

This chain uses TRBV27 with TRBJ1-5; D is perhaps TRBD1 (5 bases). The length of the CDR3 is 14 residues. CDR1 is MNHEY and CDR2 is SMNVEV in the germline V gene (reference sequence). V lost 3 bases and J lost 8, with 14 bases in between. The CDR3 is CASSFQGPEEPQHF. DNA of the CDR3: TGTGCCAGCAGTTTTCAGGGCCCCGAAGAGCCCCAGCATTTT.

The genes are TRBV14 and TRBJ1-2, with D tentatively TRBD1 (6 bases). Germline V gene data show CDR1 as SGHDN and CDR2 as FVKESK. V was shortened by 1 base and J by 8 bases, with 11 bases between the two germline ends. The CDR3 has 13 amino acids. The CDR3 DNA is TGTGCCAGCAGCCAAGGACAGGTTCACGGCTACACCTTC. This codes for CASSQGQVHGYTF.

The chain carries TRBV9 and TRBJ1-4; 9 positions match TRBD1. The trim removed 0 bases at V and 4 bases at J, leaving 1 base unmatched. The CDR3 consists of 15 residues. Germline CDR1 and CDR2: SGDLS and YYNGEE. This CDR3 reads CASSVGQGGNEKLFF. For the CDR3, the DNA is TGTGCCAGCAGCGTAGGACAGGGGGGTAATGAAAAACTGTTTTTT.

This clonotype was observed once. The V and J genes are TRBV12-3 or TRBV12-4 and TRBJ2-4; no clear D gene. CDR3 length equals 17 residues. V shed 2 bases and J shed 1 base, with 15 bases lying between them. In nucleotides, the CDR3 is TGTGCCAGCAGTTTACCCCCTACAGCGATGGCCAAAAACATTCAGTACTTC. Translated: CASSLPPTAMAKNIQYF.

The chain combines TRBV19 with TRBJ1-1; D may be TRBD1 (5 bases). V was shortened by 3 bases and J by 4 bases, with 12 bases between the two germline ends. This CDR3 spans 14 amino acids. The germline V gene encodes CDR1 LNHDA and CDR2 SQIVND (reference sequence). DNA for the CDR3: TGTGCCAGTAGTATGATGGCAGGGAGCACTGAAGCTTTCTTT. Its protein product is CASSMMAGSTEAFF. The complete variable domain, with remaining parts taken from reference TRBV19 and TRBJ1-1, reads DGGITQSPKYLFRKEGQNVTLSCEQNLNHDAMYWYRQDPGQGLRLIYYSQIVNDFQKGDIAEGYSVSREKKESFPLTVTSAQKNPTAFYLCASSMMAGSTEAFFGQGTRLTVV.

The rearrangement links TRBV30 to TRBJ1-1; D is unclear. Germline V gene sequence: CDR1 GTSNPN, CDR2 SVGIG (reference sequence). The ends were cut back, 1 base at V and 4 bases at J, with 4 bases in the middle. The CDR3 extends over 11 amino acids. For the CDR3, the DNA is TGTGCCTGGAGTGAAGCCACTGAAGCTTTCTTT. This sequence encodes CAWSEATEAFF.

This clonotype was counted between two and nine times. The CDR3 protein is CASSFLAGPYEQYF. The CDR3 DNA sequence: TGTGCCAGCAGTTTCCTAGCGGGACCCTACGAGCAGTACTTC. V gene TRBV28 combines with J gene TRBJ2-7; 9 bases match TRBD2. J lost 2 bases, V lost 3 bases, and 2 bases had no gene match. The CDR3 has 14 amino acids. From germline, CDR1 is MDHEN and CDR2 SYDVKM. Supplemented by reference TRBV28 and TRBJ2-7, the full variable domain reads DVKVTQSSRYLVKRTGEKVFLECVQDMDHENMFWYRQDPGLGLRLIYFSYDVKMKEKGDIPEGYSVSREKKERFSLILESASTNQTSMYLCASSFLAGPYEQYFGPGTRLTVT.

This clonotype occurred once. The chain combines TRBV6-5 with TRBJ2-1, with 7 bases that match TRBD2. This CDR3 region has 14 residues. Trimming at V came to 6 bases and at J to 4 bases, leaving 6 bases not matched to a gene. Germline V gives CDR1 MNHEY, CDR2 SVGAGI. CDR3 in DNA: TGTGCCAGCAGGGGCGGGAGTACATACAATGAGCAGTTCTTC. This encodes CASRGGSTYNEQFF.

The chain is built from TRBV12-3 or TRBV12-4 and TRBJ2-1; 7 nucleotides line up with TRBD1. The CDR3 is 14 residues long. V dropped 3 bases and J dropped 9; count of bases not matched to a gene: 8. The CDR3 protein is CASSFWLAGGEQFF. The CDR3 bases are TGTGCCAGCAGTTTCTGGCTTGCAGGGGGTGAGCAGTTCTTC.

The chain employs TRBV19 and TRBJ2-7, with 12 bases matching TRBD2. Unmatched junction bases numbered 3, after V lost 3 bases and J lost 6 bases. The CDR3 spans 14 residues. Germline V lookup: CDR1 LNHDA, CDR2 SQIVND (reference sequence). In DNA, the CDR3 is TGTGCCAGTAGTATGGGACTAGCGGGTTCCGAGCAGTACTTC. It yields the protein CASSMGLAGSEQYF.

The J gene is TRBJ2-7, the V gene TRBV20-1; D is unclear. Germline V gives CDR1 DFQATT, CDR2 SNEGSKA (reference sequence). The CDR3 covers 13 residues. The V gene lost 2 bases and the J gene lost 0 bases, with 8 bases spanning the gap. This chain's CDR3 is CSARLGYSYEQYF. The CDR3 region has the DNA TGCAGTGCTAGACTGGGATACTCCTACGAGCAGTACTTC.

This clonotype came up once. The CDR3 sequence is CASSPWGERGKTQYF. The CDR3 bases are TGTGCCAGCAGTCCTTGGGGTGAGCGAGGGAAAACCCAGTACTTC. The chain has TRBV28 and TRBJ2-5; possibly TRBD2 for D (5 bases). The CDR3 loop spans 15 amino acids. Trimming cost V 5 bases and J 8 bases, with 21 bases left between them. Per germline, CDR1 MDHEN and CDR2 SYDVKM.

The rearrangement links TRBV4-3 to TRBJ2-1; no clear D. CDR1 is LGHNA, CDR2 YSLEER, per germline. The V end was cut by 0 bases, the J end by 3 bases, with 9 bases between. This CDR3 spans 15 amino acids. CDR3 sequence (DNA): TGCGCCAGCAGCCAAGATGCGGTTTTCTACAATGAGCAGTTCTTC. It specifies CASSQDAVFYNEQFF.

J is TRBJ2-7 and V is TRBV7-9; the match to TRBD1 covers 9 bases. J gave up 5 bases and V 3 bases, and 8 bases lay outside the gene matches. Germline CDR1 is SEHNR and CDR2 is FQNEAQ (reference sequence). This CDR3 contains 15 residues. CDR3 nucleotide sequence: TGTGCCAGCAGCTTTACCCTCGGGACAGGGAACGAGCAGTACTTC. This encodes CASSFTLGTGNEQYF.

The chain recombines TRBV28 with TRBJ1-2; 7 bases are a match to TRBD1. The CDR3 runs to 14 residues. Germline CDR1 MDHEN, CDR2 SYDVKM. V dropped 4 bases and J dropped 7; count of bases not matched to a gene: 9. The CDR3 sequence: CASSYLSTGSGYTF. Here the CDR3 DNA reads TGTGCCAGCAGTTACCTTTCGACAGGGAGTGGCTACACCTTC.

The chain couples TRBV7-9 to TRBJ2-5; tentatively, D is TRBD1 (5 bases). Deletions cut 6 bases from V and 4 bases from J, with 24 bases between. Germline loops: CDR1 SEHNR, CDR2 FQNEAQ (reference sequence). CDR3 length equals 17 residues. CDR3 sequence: CASSHPVGPKAPETQYF. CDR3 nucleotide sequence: TGTGCCAGCAGTCACCCCGTGGGGCCAAAGGCACCAGAGACCCAGTACTTC. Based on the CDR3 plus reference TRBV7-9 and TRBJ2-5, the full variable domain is DTGVSQNPRHKITKRGQNVTFRCDPISEHNRLYWYRQTLGQGPEFLTYFQNEAQLEKSRLLSDRFSAERPKGSFSTLEIQRTEQGDSAMYLCASSHPVGPKAPETQYFGPGTRLLVL.

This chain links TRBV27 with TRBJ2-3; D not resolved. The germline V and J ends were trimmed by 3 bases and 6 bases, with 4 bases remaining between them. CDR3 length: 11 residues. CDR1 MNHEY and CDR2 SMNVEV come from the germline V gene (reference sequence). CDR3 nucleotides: TGTGCCAGCAGTTTCCTTGATACGCAGTATTTT. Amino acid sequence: CASSFLDTQYF.

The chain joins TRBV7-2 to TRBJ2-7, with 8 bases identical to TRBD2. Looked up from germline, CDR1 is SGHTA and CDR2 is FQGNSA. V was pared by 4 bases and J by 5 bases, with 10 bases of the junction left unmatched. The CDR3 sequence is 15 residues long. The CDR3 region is CASSSSGLARDEQYF. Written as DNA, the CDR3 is TGTGCCAGCAGCTCGTCAGGACTAGCTCGTGACGAGCAGTACTTC. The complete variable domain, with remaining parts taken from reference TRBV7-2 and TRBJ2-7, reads GAGVSQSPSNKVTEKGKDVELRCDPISGHTALYWYRQSLGQGLEFLIYFQGNSAPDKSGLPSDRFSAERTGGSVSTLTIQRTQQEDSAVYLCASSSSGLARDEQYFGPGTRLTVT.

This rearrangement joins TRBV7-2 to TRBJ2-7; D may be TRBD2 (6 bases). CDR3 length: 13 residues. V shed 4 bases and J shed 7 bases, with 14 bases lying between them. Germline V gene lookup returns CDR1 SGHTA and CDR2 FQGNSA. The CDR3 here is CASSSTRDYEQYF. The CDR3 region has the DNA TGTGCCAGCAGCTCGACGCGGGATTATGAGCAGTACTTC.

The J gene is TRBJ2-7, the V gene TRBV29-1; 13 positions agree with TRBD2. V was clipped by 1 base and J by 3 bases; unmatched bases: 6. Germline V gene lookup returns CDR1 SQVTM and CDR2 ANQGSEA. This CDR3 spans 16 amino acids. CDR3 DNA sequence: TGCAGCGTTGAAGGGACTAGCGGGAGTTCTTTCTACGAGCAGTACTTC. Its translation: CSVEGTSGSSFYEQYF.

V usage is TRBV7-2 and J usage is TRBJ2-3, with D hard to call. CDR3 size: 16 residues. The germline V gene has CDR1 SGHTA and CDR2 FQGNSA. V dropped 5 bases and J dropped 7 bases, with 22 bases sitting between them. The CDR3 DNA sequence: TGTGCCAGCAGCCAAAGTTGGCTAACCGGGCGAAATACGCAGTATTTT. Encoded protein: CASSQSWLTGRNTQYF.

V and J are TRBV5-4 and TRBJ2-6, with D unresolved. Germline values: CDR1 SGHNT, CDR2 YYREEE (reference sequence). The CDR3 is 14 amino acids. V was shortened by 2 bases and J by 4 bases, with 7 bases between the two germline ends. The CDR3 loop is CASSFGLGANVLTF. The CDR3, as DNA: TGTGCCAGCAGCTTTGGGCTGGGGGCCAACGTCCTGACTTTC.